These T cell receptor beta chains were read from a single sample in a study of Tregs in tolerant kidney transplant recipients. Only in-frame clones appear in the TCRdb table, and some are missing; sequencing was by immunoSEQ multiplex PCR. The profile shows about 21,000 clones, approximately 84% of them singletons. The sample in question was CD8+ T cells from blood (PBMCs), obtained 6 months after the transplant. These receptors were collected from a human patient who received a combined kidney and bone marrow transplant. Certain T cells may be donor cells from the graft. Both conserved end residues are part of each CDR3. D genes are given only for firm matches. Size tells how often a clone was seen (once, few, many) or the class of an expanded clone, and some rows leave it out.

>TRBV5-8|NA|NA|15|TRBJ2-1
CASIPAAGQYNEQFF
TGTGCCAGCATACCAGCTGCTGGACAGTACAATGAGCAGTTCTTC
>TRBV28|TRBD1|NA|13|TRBJ1-6
CATETGDNSPLHF
TGTGCCACCGAGACAGGGGATAATTCACCCCTCCACTTT
>TRBV14|TRBD2|NA|17|TRBJ2-1
CASSQGAPGGAYNEQFF
TGTGCCAGCAGCCAAGGTGCCCCGGGGGGGGCCTACAATGAGCAGTTCTTC
>TRBV11-2|TRBD2|NA|15|TRBJ2-1
CASSLLAGPYNEQFF
TGTGCCAGCAGCTTGCTAGCGGGCCCCTACAATGAGCAGTTCTTC
>TRBV4-1|NA|NA|14|TRBJ2-7
CASSQGSNTHEQYF
TGCGCCAGCAGCCAAGGGTCGAACACCCACGAGCAGTACTTC
>TRBV5-1|TRBD1|NA|15|TRBJ2-2
CASSLWDRGSGELFF
TGCGCCAGCAGCTTGTGGGACAGGGGCTCCGGGGAGCTGTTTTTT
>TRBV9|TRBD1|NA|15|TRBJ2-7
CASSVGGTGSYEQYF
TGTGCCAGCAGCGTAGGGGGGACAGGGTCCTACGAGCAGTACTTC
>TRBV13|TRBD2|once|16|TRBJ2-3
CASSLPSGGNFDTQYF
TGTGCCAGCAGCCTACCTAGCGGGGGGAACTTTGATACGCAGTATTTT
>TRBV13|NA|few|12|TRBJ1-1
CASSPGGTEAFF
TGTGCCAGCAGCCCGGGGGGGACTGAAGCTTTCTTT
>TRBV6-5|NA|NA|14|TRBJ2-7
CASSTTNSGHEQYF
TGTGCCAGCTCTACGACTAACTCTGGTCACGAGCAGTACTTC
>TRBV27|NA|NA|15|TRBJ2-2
CASSFSGRNTGELFF
TGTGCCAGCAGTTTTTCTGGGAGGAACACCGGGGAGCTGTTTTTT
>TRBV11-3|TRBD2|NA|13|TRBJ2-1
CASSTPGGYEQFF
TGTGCCAGCAGCACTCCGGGAGGGTATGAGCAGTTCTTC
>TRBV6-5|TRBD1|NA|15|TRBJ2-7
CASSPTGGEGYEQYF
TGTGCCAGCAGCCCCACAGGGGGTGAAGGGTACGAGCAGTACTTC
>TRBV2|TRBD1|NA|16|TRBJ1-1
CASSESVGQGAAEAFF
TGTGCCAGCAGTGAATCTGTAGGACAGGGGGCGGCTGAAGCTTTCTTT
>TRBV7-6|NA|NA|12|TRBJ2-1
CASSQAHNEQFF
TGTGCCAGCAGCCAAGCGCACAATGAGCAGTTCTTC
>TRBV11-3|TRBD1|NA|17|TRBJ1-1
CASTLTGEVGRYTEAFF
TGTGCCAGCACCTTAACAGGGGAAGTTGGTAGGTACACTGAAGCTTTCTTT
>TRBV5-6|NA|NA|12|TRBJ2-2
CASSSGAGELFF
TGTGCCAGCAGCTCCGGGGCCGGGGAGCTGTTTTTT
>TRBV7-2|TRBD2|NA|18|TRBJ2-7
CASTPVGREGYRSYEQYF
TGTGCCAGCACCCCGGTGGGGCGGGAGGGTTATAGGTCCTACGAGCAGTACTTC
>TRBV11-3|TRBD1|NA|13|TRBJ2-7
CASSGRTGYEQYF
TGTGCCAGCAGCGGTAGGACAGGTTACGAGCAGTACTTC
>TRBV4-2|NA|few|15|TRBJ2-7
CASSHGQFQPYEQYF
TGTGCCAGCAGCCATGGGCAGTTTCAACCCTACGAGCAGTACTTC